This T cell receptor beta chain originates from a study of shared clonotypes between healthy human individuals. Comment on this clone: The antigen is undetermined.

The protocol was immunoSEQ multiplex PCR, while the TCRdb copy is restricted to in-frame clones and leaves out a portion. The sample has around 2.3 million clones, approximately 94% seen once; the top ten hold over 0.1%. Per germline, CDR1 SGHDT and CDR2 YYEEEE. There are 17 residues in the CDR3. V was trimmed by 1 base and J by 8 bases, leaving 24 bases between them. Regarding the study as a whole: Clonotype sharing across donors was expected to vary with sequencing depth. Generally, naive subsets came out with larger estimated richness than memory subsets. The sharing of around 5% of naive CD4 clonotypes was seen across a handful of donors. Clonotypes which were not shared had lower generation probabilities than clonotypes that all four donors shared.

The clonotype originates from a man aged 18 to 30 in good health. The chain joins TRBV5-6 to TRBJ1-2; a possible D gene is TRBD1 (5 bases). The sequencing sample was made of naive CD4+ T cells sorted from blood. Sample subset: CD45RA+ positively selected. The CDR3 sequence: CASSLFFLTGNSRGYTF. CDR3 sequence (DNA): TGTGCCAGCAGCTTGTTTTTTTTAACAGGAAACTCTAGAGGCTACACCTTC.